This T cell receptor beta chain is drawn from a study of Ad26.COV2.S vaccination and SARS-CoV-2 variants. Study-level results: Total T cell responses were possibly underestimated by TCR breadth and depth analyses. Recipients of either vaccine or placebo displayed similar breadth of non-spike TCRs. After vaccination, reports described spike-specific CD8+ and CD4+ T cell responses as showing substantial breadth.

Germline CDR1 is MNHEY and CDR2 is SVGEGT. V trimming: 6 bases; J trimming: 2 bases; junction bases outside the gene matches: 9. This CDR3 contains 16 residues. The treatment here: around 19 received Ad26.COV2.S at low or high dose, single or two shots; 5 received placebo; per-sample allocation not given. All samples were drawn on day 63, counting from the first vaccine or placebo injection. To note about this clone: Its antigen is unknown.

Repertoires were generated with immunoSEQ multiplex PCR, while TCRdb's copy carries only in-frame clones and drops some. The sample shows a few hundred thousand clones, 88% of them seen only once. The material was peripheral blood, obtained in a trial of Ad26.COV2.S vaccine versus placebo. The chain uses TRBV6-2 or TRBV6-3 and TRBJ2-1; 8 bases fit TRBD2. The source of this sequence is a person between 18 and 65 years old who received the Ad26.COV2.S COVID-19 vaccine or a placebo. Written as DNA, the CDR3 is TGTGCCAGCAGCCCTACAGCGGGGGACACCTACAATGAGCAGTTCTTC. Translation: CASSPTAGDTYNEQFF.